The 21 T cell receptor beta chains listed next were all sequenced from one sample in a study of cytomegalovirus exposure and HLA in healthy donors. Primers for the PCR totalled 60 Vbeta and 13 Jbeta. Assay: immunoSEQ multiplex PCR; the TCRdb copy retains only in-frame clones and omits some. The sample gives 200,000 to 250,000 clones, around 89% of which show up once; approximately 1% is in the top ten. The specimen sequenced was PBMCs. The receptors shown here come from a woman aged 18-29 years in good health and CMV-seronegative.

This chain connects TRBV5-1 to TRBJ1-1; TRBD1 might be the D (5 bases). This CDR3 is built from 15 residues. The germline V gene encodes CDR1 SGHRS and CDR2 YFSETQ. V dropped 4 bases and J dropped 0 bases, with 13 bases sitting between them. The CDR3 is CASSPQGPLNTEAFF. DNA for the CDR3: TGCGCCAGCAGCCCGCAGGGCCCATTGAACACTGAAGCTTTCTTT.

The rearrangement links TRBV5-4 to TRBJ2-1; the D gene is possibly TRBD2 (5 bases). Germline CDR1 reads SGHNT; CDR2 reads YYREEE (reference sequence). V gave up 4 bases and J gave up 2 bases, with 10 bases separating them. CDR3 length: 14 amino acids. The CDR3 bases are TGTGCCAGCAGCGCCTCACTAGCCTACAATGAGCAGTTCTTC. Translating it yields CASSASLAYNEQFF.

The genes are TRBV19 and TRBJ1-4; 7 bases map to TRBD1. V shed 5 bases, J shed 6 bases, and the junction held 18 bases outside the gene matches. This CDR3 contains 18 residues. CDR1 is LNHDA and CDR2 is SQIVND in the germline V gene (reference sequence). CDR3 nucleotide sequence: TGTGCCAGTAGTCAAGATTCTAACAGGGGAACTGAGGATGAAAAACTGTTTTTT. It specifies CASSQDSNRGTEDEKLFF. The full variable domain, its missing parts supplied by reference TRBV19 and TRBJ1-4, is DGGITQSPKYLFRKEGQNVTLSCEQNLNHDAMYWYRQDPGQGLRLIYYSQIVNDFQKGDIAEGYSVSREKKESFPLTVTSAQKNPTAFYLCASSQDSNRGTEDEKLFFGSGTQLSVL.

DNA of the CDR3: TGTGCCAGCAGCCCAACCGGGACAGCGAAGAACACTGAAGCTTTCTTT. As protein: CASSPTGTAKNTEAFF. The rearrangement joins TRBV7-9 to TRBJ1-1, with 7 bases aligning to TRBD1. Germline CDR1 is SEHNR and CDR2 is FQNEAQ (reference sequence). The J segment lost 1 base and the V segment lost 5 bases, leaving 10 bases of the junction unmatched. This CDR3 has 16 residues.

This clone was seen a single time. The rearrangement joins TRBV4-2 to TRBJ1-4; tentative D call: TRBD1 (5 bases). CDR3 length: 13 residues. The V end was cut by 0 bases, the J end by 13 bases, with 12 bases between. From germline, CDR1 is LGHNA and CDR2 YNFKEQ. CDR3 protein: CASSQDLGQILFF. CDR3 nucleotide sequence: TGTGCCAGCAGCCAAGATCTTGGACAAATACTGTTTTTT.

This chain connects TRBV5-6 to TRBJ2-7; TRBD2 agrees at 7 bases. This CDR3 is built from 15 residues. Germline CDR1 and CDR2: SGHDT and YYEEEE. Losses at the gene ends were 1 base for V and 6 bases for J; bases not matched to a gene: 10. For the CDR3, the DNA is TGTGCCAGCAGCTTGAGTCGGCGGGAGAGCCGCGAGCAGTACTTC. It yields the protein CASSLSRRESREQYF.

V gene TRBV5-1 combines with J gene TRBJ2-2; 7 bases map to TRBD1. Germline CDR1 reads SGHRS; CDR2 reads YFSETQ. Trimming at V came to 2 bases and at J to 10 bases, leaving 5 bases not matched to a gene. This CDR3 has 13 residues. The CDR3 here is CASSLGQVEELFF. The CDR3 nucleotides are TGCGCCAGCAGCTTAGGACAGGTGGAGGAGCTGTTTTTT. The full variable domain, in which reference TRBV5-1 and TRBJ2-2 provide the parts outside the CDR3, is KAGVTQTPRYLIKTRGQQVTLSCSPISGHRSVSWYQQTPGQGLQFLFEYFSETQRNKGNFPGRFSGRQFSNSRSEMNVSTLELGDSALYLCASSLGQVEELFFGEGSRLTVL.

CDR3 protein: CASSVAGRGWETQYF. The CDR3, as DNA: TGTGCCAGCAGCGTAGCGGGCCGAGGGTGGGAGACCCAGTACTTC. The V and J genes are TRBV9 and TRBJ2-5, with D perhaps TRBD2 (5 bases). CDR1 is SGDLS and CDR2 is YYNGEE in the germline V gene. V was trimmed by 0 bases and J by 5 bases, leaving 14 bases between them. This CDR3 region has 15 residues.

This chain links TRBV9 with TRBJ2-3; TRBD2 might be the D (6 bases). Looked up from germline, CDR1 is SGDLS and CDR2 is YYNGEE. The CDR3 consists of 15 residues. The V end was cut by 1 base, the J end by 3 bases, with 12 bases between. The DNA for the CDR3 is TGTGCCAGCAGCGTACACGGGAGTCTAACAGATACGCAGTATTTT. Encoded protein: CASSVHGSLTDTQYF.

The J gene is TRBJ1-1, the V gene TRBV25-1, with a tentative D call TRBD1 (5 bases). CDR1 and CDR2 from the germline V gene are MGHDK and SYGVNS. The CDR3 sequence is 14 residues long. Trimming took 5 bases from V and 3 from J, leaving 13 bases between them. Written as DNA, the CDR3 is TGTGCCAGCAGTAAACCAGGGTTTTACACTGAAGCTTTCTTT. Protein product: CASSKPGFYTEAFF.

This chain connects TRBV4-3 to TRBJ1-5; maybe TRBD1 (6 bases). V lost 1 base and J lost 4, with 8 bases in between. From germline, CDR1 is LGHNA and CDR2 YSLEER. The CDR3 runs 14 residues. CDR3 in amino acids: CASSQAQGNQPQHF. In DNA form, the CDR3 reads TGCGCCAGCAGCCAAGCTCAGGGGAATCAGCCCCAGCATTTT.

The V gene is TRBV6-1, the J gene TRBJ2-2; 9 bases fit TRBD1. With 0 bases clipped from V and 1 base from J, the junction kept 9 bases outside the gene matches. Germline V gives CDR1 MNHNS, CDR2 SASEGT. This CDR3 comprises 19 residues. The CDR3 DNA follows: TGTGCCAGCAGTGAAGCACAGGGGGCTATCAGACTGAACACCGGGGAGCTGTTTTTT. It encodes CASSEAQGAIRLNTGELFF.

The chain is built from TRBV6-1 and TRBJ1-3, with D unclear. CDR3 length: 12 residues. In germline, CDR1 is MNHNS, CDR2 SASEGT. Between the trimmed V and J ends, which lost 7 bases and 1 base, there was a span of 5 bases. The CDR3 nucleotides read TGTGCCAGCATCTATTCTGGAAACACCATATATTTT. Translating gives CASIYSGNTIYF.

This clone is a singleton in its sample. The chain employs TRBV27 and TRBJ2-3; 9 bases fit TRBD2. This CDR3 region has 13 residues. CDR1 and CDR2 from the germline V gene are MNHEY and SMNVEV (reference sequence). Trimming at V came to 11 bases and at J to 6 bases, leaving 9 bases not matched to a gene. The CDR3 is CALMRGGRDTQYF. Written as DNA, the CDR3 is TGTGCCCTAATGCGGGGGGGTAGGGATACGCAGTATTTT.

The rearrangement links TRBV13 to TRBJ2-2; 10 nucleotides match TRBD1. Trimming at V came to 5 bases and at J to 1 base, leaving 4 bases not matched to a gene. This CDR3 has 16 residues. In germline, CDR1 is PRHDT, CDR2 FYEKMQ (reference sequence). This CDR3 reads CASSPDRGQNTGELFF. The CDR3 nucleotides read TGTGCCAGCAGCCCAGACAGGGGGCAGAACACCGGGGAGCTGTTTTTT.

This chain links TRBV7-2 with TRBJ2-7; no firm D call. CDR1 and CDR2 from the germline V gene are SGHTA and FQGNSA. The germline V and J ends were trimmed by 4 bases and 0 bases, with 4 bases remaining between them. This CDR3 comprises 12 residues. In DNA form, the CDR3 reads TGTGCCAGCAGCTCTAGCTCCTACGAGCAGTACTTC. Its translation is CASSSSSYEQYF.

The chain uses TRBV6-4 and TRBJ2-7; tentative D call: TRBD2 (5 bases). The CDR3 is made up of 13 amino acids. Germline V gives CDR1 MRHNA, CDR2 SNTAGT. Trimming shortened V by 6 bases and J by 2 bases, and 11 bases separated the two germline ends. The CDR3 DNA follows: TGTGCCAGCAGCGAGGGCCCCGCCTACGAGCAGTACTTC. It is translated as CASSEGPAYEQYF.

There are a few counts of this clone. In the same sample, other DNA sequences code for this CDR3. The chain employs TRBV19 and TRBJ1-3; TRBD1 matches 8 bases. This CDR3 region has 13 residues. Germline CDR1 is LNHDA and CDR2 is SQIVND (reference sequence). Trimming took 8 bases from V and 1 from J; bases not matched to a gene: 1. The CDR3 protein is CASRQGSGNTIYF. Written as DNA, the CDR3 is TGTGCCAGTCGACAGGGGTCTGGAAACACCATATATTTT.

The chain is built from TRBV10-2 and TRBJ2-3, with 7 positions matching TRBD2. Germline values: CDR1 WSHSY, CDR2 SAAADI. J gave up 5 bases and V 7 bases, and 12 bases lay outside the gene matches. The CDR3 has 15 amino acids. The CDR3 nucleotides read TGCGCCAGCACCAGAGCGGGGCCCCGGGTAGATACGCAGTATTTT. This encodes CASTRAGPRVDTQYF.

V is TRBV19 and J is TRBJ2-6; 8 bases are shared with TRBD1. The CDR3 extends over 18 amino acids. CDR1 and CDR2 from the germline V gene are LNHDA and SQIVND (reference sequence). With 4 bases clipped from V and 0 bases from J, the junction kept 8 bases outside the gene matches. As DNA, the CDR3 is TGTGCCAGTAGTACGCCGGGACAGGCAAGCTCTGGGGCCAACGTCCTGACTTTC. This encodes CASSTPGQASSGANVLTF.

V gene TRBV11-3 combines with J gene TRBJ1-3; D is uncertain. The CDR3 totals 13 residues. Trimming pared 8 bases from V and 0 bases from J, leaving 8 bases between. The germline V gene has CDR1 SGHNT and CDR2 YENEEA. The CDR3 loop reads CASSSYSGNTIYF. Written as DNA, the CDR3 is TGTGCCAGCTCTAGTTACTCTGGAAACACCATATATTTT.